This TCR beta chain was recorded in a study of regulatory T cells in long-lasting Graves disease. This clonotype was seen at least ten times. What it binds is not known. Time point specified: persistent/refractory GD, antithyroid drugs over 5 years with positive TRAb. Preparation of the TCR library used RNA extracted from PBMCs. A volume of 7 to 9 milliliters of peripheral blood was collected in EDTA tubes. Investigators prepared the TCR beta libraries by applying iRepertoire HTBI primers and Arm-PCR of CDR3 regions. TCRdb ran MiXCR on the multiplex PCR reads and lists one entry per CDR3 protein. This sample has 400,000 or so distinct CDR3 sequences, with around 20% found just once. Germline CDR1 is DFQATT and CDR2 is SNEGSKA (reference sequence). This CDR3 region has 14 residues. V was cut by 6 bases and J by 0 bases, with 14 bases left in between. Study conclusions and caveats: TRBV28, TRBJ1-2 and TRBJ2-5 were favored in persistent disease.

The starting material was peripheral blood mononuclear cells (PBMCs), obtained when the disease was refractory, from a patient treated with antithyroid drugs. The V gene is TRBV20-1, the J gene TRBJ1-1, with D unresolved. The sequence was collected from a female donor with Graves disease. CDR3: CSAARPDLNTEAFF. The CDR3, as DNA: TGCAGTGCCGCCCGGCCGGATTTGAACACTGAAGCTTTCTTT.